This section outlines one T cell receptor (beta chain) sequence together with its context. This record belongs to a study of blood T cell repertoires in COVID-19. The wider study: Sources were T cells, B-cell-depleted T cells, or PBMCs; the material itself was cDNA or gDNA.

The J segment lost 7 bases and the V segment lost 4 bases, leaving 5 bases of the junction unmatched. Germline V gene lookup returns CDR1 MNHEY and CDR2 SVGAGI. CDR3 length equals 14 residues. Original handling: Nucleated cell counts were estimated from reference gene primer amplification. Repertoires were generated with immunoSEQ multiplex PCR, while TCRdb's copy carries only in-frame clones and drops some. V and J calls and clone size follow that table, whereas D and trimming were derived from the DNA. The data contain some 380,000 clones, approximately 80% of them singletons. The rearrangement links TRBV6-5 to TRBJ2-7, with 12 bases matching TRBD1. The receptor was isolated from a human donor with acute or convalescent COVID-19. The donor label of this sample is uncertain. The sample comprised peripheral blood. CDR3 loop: CASSSRDRGLEQYF. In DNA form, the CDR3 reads TGTGCCAGCAGTTCTCGGGACAGGGGGCTGGAGCAGTACTTC.